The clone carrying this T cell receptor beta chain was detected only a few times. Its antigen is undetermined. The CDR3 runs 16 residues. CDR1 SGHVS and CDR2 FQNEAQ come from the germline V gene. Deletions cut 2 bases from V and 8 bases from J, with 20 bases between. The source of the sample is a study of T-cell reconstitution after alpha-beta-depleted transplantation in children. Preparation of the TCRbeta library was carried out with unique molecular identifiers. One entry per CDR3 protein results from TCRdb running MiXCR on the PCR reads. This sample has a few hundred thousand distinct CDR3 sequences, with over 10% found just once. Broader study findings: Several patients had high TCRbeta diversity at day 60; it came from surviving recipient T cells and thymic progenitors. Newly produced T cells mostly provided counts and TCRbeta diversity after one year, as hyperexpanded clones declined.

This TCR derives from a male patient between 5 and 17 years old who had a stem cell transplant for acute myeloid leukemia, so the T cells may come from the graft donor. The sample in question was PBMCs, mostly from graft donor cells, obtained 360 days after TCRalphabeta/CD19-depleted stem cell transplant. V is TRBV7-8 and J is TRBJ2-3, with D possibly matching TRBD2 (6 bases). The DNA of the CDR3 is TGTGCCAGCAGCTTAAGGGACTGGGAAATGAAATCTACGCAGTATTTT. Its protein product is CASSLRDWEMKSTQYF.